This T cell receptor beta chain was found in a study of T-cell reconstitution after alpha-beta-depleted transplantation in children. Study outcomes and limitations: At the one-year point after transplant, T-cell counts and TCRbeta diversity were found to come mostly from T cells that had been newly produced. Some patients showed high day-60 TCRbeta diversity, which derived from surviving recipient T cells and thymic progenitors. Several hundred expanded graft clones reportedly were the source of alpha-beta T cells about two months after transplant.

The V end lost 2 bases, the J end lost 5 bases, and 18 bases lay between the germline ends. This CDR3 spans 16 amino acids. Per the germline V gene, CDR1 is LGHNA and CDR2 is YSLEER. Concerning this clonotype itself: The antigen remains unidentified.

Researchers prepared the TCRbeta library using unique molecular identifiers, the study reports. Via MiXCR, TCRdb re-called the PCR reads, giving one row per CDR3 protein. The sample carries a few hundred thousand distinct CDR3 sequences, about 6.6% recorded once. Sample: PBMCs, taken before TCRalphabeta/CD19-depleted stem cell transplant. V and J are TRBV4-3 and TRBJ2-5; D not certain. This TCR derives from a boy younger than 10 with acute lymphoblastic leukemia, due to receive a stem cell transplant. The chain's CDR3 is CASSQTAAPEQETQYF. CDR3 coding DNA: TGCGCCAGCAGCCAAACCGCCGCTCCCGAACAGGAGACCCAGTACTTC.